Listed here is a single T cell receptor (beta chain). These data originate in a study of blood T cell repertoires in COVID-19. Trimming pared 0 bases from V and 0 bases from J, leaving 13 bases between. CDR1 and CDR2 from the germline V gene are SGHRS and YFSETQ. CDR3 length equals 17 residues. Repertoires were generated with immunoSEQ multiplex PCR, while TCRdb's copy carries only in-frame clones and drops some. The sample includes 50,000 to 70,000 clones, about four fifths of them seen just once. The chain combines TRBV5-1 with TRBJ1-5; D may be TRBD1 (5 bases). The sequenced sample was peripheral blood. This clonotype originated in a human donor in a cohort sampled during active COVID-19. DNA of the CDR3: TGCGCCAGCAGCTTGGACAGGCGATTTTATAGCAATCAGCCCCAGCATTTT. It translates to CASSLDRRFYSNQPQHF. Variable domain in full (rest from reference TRBV5-1 and TRBJ1-5): KAGVTQTPRYLIKTRGQQVTLSCSPISGHRSVSWYQQTPGQGLQFLFEYFSETQRNKGNFPGRFSGRQFSNSRSEMNVSTLELGDSALYLCASSLDRRFYSNQPQHFGDGTRLSIL.